Each of the 18 T cell receptor beta chains below was sequenced from the same sample in a study of sequential checkpoint blockade in melanoma. Method: immunoSEQ multiplex PCR; TCRdb's copy keeps in-frame clones and lacks some. Of some 9,600 clones in the sample, around 24% were seen once. Treatment of the sample: randomized to nivolumab then ipilimumab (arm A) or the reverse (arm B). Sequences were derived from tumor tissue (inferred from file names), sampled from a patient given nivolumab and ipilimumab in sequence. Receptors were obtained from a human donor with melanoma.

The genes are TRBV18 and TRBJ2-5; D unclear. Germline V gene lookup returns CDR1 KGHSH and CDR2 LQKENI. The CDR3 totals 14 residues. V lost 4 bases and J lost 3, with 12 bases in between. The CDR3 region has the DNA TGTGCCAGCTCACAATCGAGCAGAGAAGAGACCCAGTACTTC. As protein: CASSQSSREETQYF.

This clone turned up a few times. This sequence joins TRBV11-3 and TRBJ2-3, with a possible D match to TRBD2 (6 bases). V was pared by 3 bases and J by 3 bases, with 10 bases between. The CDR3 sequence is 14 residues long. Germline V gene data show CDR1 as SGHNT and CDR2 as YENEEA. The CDR3 DNA sequence: TGTGCCAGCAGCTTGGGGACTGCAACAGATACGCAGTATTTT. The encoded protein is CASSLGTATDTQYF.

This clone was observed a handful of times. The genes are TRBV28 and TRBJ2-7; TRBD1 matches at 7 bases. The CDR3 covers 14 residues. Germline V gene lookup returns CDR1 MDHEN and CDR2 SYDVKM. V shed 5 bases and J 5 bases; nucleotides not matched to a gene: 9. CDR3 coding DNA: TGTGCCAGCAGTCCCAGACAGGGACCACACGAGCAGTACTTC. This gives the protein CASSPRQGPHEQYF.

For the CDR3, the DNA is TGTGCCAGCAGTTTCCCCGGGACAGGGGGGGACAATGAGCAGTTCTTC. Translation gives CASSFPGTGGDNEQFF. This rearrangement joins TRBV28 to TRBJ2-1; 11 bases line up with TRBD1. The trim removed 3 bases at V and 5 bases at J, leaving 6 bases unmatched. CDR3 length: 16 amino acids. Germline V gene data show CDR1 as MDHEN and CDR2 as SYDVKM.

CDR3 residues: CASSMYPSNQPQHF. DNA of the CDR3: TGTGCCAGTAGTATGTACCCAAGCAATCAGCCCCAGCATTTT. V and J are TRBV19 and TRBJ1-5; D is unresolved. This CDR3 has 14 amino acids. V lost 3 bases, J lost 1 base, and 7 bases lay in between. CDR1 LNHDA and CDR2 SQIVND come from the germline V gene (reference sequence).

The V gene is TRBV18, the J gene TRBJ2-3; 9 nucleotides agree with TRBD2. The CDR3 runs 15 residues. J was trimmed by 1 base and V by 1 base; bases with no gene match: 0. From germline, CDR1 is KGHSH and CDR2 LQKENI. The DNA of the CDR3 is TGTGCCAGCTCACCACTAGCGGGAGGCACAGATACGCAGTATTTT. Its protein product is CASSPLAGGTDTQYF. Supplemented by reference TRBV18 and TRBJ2-3, the full variable domain reads NAGVMQNPRHLVRRRGQEARLRCSPMKGHSHVYWYRQLPEEGLKFMVYLQKENIIDESGMPKERFSAEFPKEGPSILRIQQVVRGDSAAYFCASSPLAGGTDTQYFGPGTRLTVL.

By share, this clone counts as medium-sized. The genes are TRBV14 and TRBJ2-7; D is undetermined. This CDR3 is 12 amino acids long. Germline lookup yields CDR1 SGHDN and CDR2 FVKESK. Trimming left V 6 bases short and J 0 bases short, with 6 bases between. As DNA, the CDR3 is TGTGCCAGCAGGGGCAGCTCCTACGAGCAGTACTTC. Encoded protein: CASRGSSYEQYF.

This chain connects TRBV9 to TRBJ2-5, with 8 bases matching TRBD2. The CDR3 runs to 15 residues. Germline CDR1 and CDR2: SGDLS and YYNGEE. Losses at the gene ends were 4 bases for V and 2 bases for J; bases not matched to a gene: 7. CDR3 nucleotide sequence: TGTGCCAGCAGCATGTTTAGCGGGATACAAGAGACCCAGTACTTC. Amino acids: CASSMFSGIQETQYF.

This clone was recorded once. This sequence joins TRBV29-1 and TRBJ2-7; 9 bases match TRBD1. After removal of 3 bases from V and 3 bases from J, the junction contained 9 bases not matched to a gene. Germline V gives CDR1 SQVTM, CDR2 ANQGSEA. This CDR3 spans 15 amino acids. Here the CDR3 reads CSVEGVGTGIYEQYF. The CDR3 bases are TGCAGCGTTGAGGGGGTGGGGACAGGGATCTACGAGCAGTACTTC.

The chain combines TRBV2 with TRBJ2-7, with a tentative D call TRBD2 (6 bases). From germline, CDR1 is SNHLY and CDR2 FYNNEI. V lost 7 bases to trimming and J lost 0 bases, with 16 bases between them. The CDR3 covers 15 residues. The CDR3, as DNA: TGTGCCAGCAAAAGAGAGCGGGCCACCTCCTACGAGCAGTACTTC. Translated: CASKRERATSYEQYF.

The chain is built from TRBV5-1 and TRBJ1-4, with D possibly being TRBD1 (6 bases). Looked up from germline, CDR1 is SGHRS and CDR2 is YFSETQ. Trimming took 4 bases from V and 8 from J, leaving 18 bases between them. The CDR3 totals 15 residues. For the CDR3, the DNA is TGCGCCAGCAGCACCCAGTCCGGGACATCGGAAAAACTGTTTTTT. As protein: CASSTQSGTSEKLFF. Supplemented by reference TRBV5-1 and TRBJ1-4, the full variable domain reads KAGVTQTPRYLIKTRGQQVTLSCSPISGHRSVSWYQQTPGQGLQFLFEYFSETQRNKGNFPGRFSGRQFSNSRSEMNVSTLELGDSALYLCASSTQSGTSEKLFFGSGTQLSVL.

V is TRBV6-8 and J is TRBJ1-1; D is ambiguous. The CDR3 sequence is 17 residues long. Trimming pared 0 bases from V and 3 bases from J, leaving 17 bases between. Looked up from germline, CDR1 is MNHGY and CDR2 is SAAAGT. In DNA, the CDR3 is TGTGCCAGCAGTTACTCGCCGGTCCGGGAAGAGCACACTGAAGCTTTCTTT. It specifies CASSYSPVREEHTEAFF.

By its share, this clone is medium-sized. The chain is built from TRBV11-3 and TRBJ2-3; the D gene is possibly TRBD2 (6 bases). Looked up from germline, CDR1 is SGHNT and CDR2 is YENEEA. V lost 5 bases, J lost 5 bases, and 17 bases lay in between. This CDR3 has 15 amino acids. CDR3 DNA: TGTGCCAGCAGCGTGGGACTCCGATGGGGAGATACGCAGTATTTT. Amino acids: CASSVGLRWGDTQYF.

This clone is categorized as medium-sized. This chain joins TRBV11-3 and TRBJ2-7; D may be TRBD2 (5 bases). Germline CDR1 and CDR2: SGHNT and YENEEA. V lost 5 bases and J 3 bases, leaving 14 bases between the germline ends. The CDR3 totals 14 residues. In nucleotides, the CDR3 is TGTGCCAGCAGCCAAGCAACTAGGCACTACGAGCAGTACTTC. This sequence encodes CASSQATRHYEQYF.

The rearrangement links TRBV19 to TRBJ1-2, with D hard to call. Per the germline V gene, CDR1 is LNHDA and CDR2 is SQIVND (reference sequence). Deletions cut 5 bases from V and 8 bases from J, with 9 bases between. The CDR3 is 11 residues long. CDR3 DNA: TGTGCCAGTAGTTACACGGCCGGCTACACCTTC. It yields the protein CASSYTAGYTF.

The V and J genes are TRBV11-3 and TRBJ2-3; 9 nucleotides agree with TRBD2. There are 14 residues in the CDR3. The V and J ends lost 5 bases and 2 bases, in that order; junction bases with no gene match: 2. Germline loops: CDR1 SGHNT, CDR2 YENEEA. This CDR3 reads CASSQGLATDTQYF. CDR3 nucleotide sequence: TGTGCCAGCAGCCAGGGACTAGCCACAGATACGCAGTATTTT.

The chain uses TRBV23-1 and TRBJ2-1; D is possibly TRBD2 (6 bases). TRBV23-1 is an open reading frame, and its role is uncertain. The CDR3 covers 13 residues. Trimming removed 6 bases at V and 7 bases at J, with 13 bases between. The CDR3 DNA reads TGCGCCAGCAGCGTGGGACTCTTAAATGAGCAGTTCTTC. It codes for CASSVGLLNEQFF.

The CDR3 DNA follows: TGCGCCAGCAGCCCACAGACAGGGCTCAATGAGCAGTTCTTC. It translates to CASSPQTGLNEQFF. The chain carries TRBV5-1 and TRBJ2-1, with 7 positions matching TRBD1. The J segment lost 6 bases and the V segment lost 4 bases, leaving 7 bases of the junction unmatched. This CDR3 spans 14 amino acids. Germline V lookup: CDR1 SGHRS, CDR2 YFSETQ.